The next 29 T cell receptor beta chains were all read from a single sample in a study of chemoradiotherapy in HPV16-positive cancers (dated by TCRdb to 2022 to 2024). The library was made by the immunoSEQ multiplex PCR assay. TCRdb re-hosts the immuneACCESS table, in-frame sequences only. Its copies lack some clones; in the studies checked, an unresolved V gene accounts for under half of them, and the cause for the rest is not known. The sample includes about a thousand clones, with about three quarters observed a single time. Approximately 15% of the sample is in the top ten clones. Sample: tumor tissue, taken from a patient who underwent chemoradiotherapy. The receptors shown here come from a human donor with HPV-associated anogenital cancer.

The chain links TRBV10-3 to TRBJ2-3; 9 bases line up with TRBD2. Trimming cost V 6 bases and J 3 bases; bases outside gene matches: 10. This CDR3 has 16 amino acids. Germline loops: CDR1 ENHRY, CDR2 SYGVKD. This chain's CDR3 is CAIRPGRGGATDTQYF. The CDR3 DNA follows: TGTGCCATCAGGCCCGGTCGCGGGGGGGCTACAGATACGCAGTATTTT.

The rearrangement uses TRBV15 and TRBJ2-1; 12 nucleotides line up with TRBD2. Germline loops: CDR1 LNHNV, CDR2 YYDKDF (reference sequence). J lost 6 bases, V lost 0 bases, and 9 bases had no gene match. The CDR3 consists of 18 residues. The DNA for the CDR3 is TGTGCCACCAGCAGAGATCCACTAGCGGGAGGCGCCGGCAATGAGCAGTTCTTC. It specifies CATSRDPLAGGAGNEQFF.

J is TRBJ2-5 and V is TRBV2, with TRBD2 identical over 8 bases. The trim removed 4 bases at V and 3 bases at J, leaving 1 base unmatched. CDR3 size: 13 residues. CDR1 is SNHLY, CDR2 FYNNEI, per germline. DNA of the CDR3: TGTGCCAGCAGTGCGGGGGGGAAAGAGACCCAGTACTTC. Amino acids: CASSAGGKETQYF.

About this clone itself: The junction shows a germline mismatch at one end, possibly a read error. Other DNA sequences in the same sample also yield this CDR3. This rearrangement joins TRBV4-3 to TRBJ2-1; D possibly corresponds to TRBD1 (7 bases). The CDR3 is made up of 18 amino acids. Looked up from germline, CDR1 is LGHNA and CDR2 is YSLEER. The CDR3 DNA sequence: TGCGCCAGCAGCCAAGTGGAGGGGGCTGGCTTCTCCTACAACGAGCAGTTCTTC. Encoded protein: CASSQVEGAGFSYNEQFF.

The chain couples TRBV28 to TRBJ2-7, with 8 nucleotides matching TRBD2. Germline V gives CDR1 MDHEN, CDR2 SYDVKM. This CDR3 is built from 18 residues. With 5 bases clipped from V and 2 bases from J, the junction kept 17 bases outside the gene matches. The CDR3 sequence is CASSPQTAGVNMPYEQYF. CDR3 nucleotide sequence: TGTGCCAGCAGTCCCCAGACAGCGGGAGTCAACATGCCCTACGAGCAGTACTTC.

V is TRBV6-5 and J is TRBJ1-3, with D possibly TRBD1 on 5 matching bases. The CDR3 totals 14 residues. The germline V gene encodes CDR1 MNHEY and CDR2 SVGAGI. V dropped 2 bases and J dropped 1 base, with 6 bases sitting between them. The CDR3 loop reads CASSYGGSGNTIYF. Here the CDR3 DNA reads TGTGCCAGCAGTTACGGGGGTTCTGGAAACACCATATATTTT.

The V and J genes are TRBV6-1 and TRBJ1-1, with TRBD1 as a possible D gene (6 bases). Trimming removed 3 bases from V and 0 bases from J, with 8 bases in between. This CDR3 is 14 amino acids long. Per germline, CDR1 MNHNS and CDR2 SASEGT. This CDR3 reads CASSDRGLNTEAFF. As DNA, the CDR3 is TGTGCCAGCAGTGACAGGGGTTTGAACACTGAAGCTTTCTTT.

The CDR3 reads CASRAGARNEQFF. Here the CDR3 DNA reads TGTGCCAGCAGGGCCGGGGCCCGCAATGAGCAGTTCTTC. The J gene is TRBJ2-1, the V gene TRBV7-9; D tentatively reads TRBD1 or TRBD2 (5 bases each). This CDR3 region has 13 residues. Trimming pared 6 bases from V and 6 bases from J, leaving 12 bases between. Looked up from germline, CDR1 is SEHNR and CDR2 is FQNEAQ (reference sequence).

About this clone itself: Germline and junction disagree at one end, which may indicate a read error. V is TRBV30 and J is TRBJ1-4; D not resolved. Germline assignment: CDR1 GTSNPN and CDR2 SVGIG (reference sequence). The CDR3 length is 12 residues. DNA of the CDR3: TGTGCTAACCAGCGGTTTTCAATGAAAAACTGTTTT. Residues: CANQRFSMKNCF.

The rearrangement uses TRBV19 and TRBJ2-5; 8 nucleotides align to TRBD2. Germline CDR1 and CDR2: LNHDA and SQIVND (reference sequence). The V gene end was trimmed by 3 bases and the J gene end by 5 bases; junction bases not matched to a gene: 8. The CDR3 spans 15 residues. The CDR3 loop reads CASSIGRGPWETQYF. CDR3 nucleotide sequence: TGTGCCAGTAGTATCGGGAGGGGTCCTTGGGAGACCCAGTACTTC.

The CDR3 DNA sequence: TGTGCCAGTGAAAGGGCTAGCGACACCGGGGAGCTGTTTTTT. As protein: CASERASDTGELFF. V gene TRBV19 combines with J gene TRBJ2-2; maybe TRBD2 (6 bases). The CDR3 totals 14 residues. V was trimmed by 8 bases and J by 3 bases, leaving 13 bases between them. Per the germline V gene, CDR1 is LNHDA and CDR2 is SQIVND (reference sequence).

The chain uses TRBV15 and TRBJ1-5; 8 bases line up with TRBD1. The V gene's germline CDR1 is LNHNV and CDR2 YYDKDF (reference sequence). This CDR3 region has 17 residues. Trimming took 1 base from V and 2 from J; bases not matched to a gene: 7. The CDR3 loop is CATSRGQGARGNQPQHF. The CDR3 region has the DNA TGTGCCACCAGCAGAGGGCAGGGGGCTAGAGGCAATCAGCCCCAGCATTTT.

This clone was seen a single time. Here the CDR3 DNA reads TGTGCCACCAGCAGATGGTTGGGGGTGTCCCTTTCCGAGCAGTACTTC. Its translation: CATSRWLGVSLSEQYF. The genes are TRBV15 and TRBJ2-7, with D perhaps matching TRBD1 or TRBD2 (5 bases each). V shed 2 bases and J shed 6 bases, with 20 bases lying between them. CDR1 is LNHNV, CDR2 YYDKDF, per germline (reference sequence). The CDR3 length is 16 residues.

The chain joins TRBV18 to TRBJ2-7; maybe TRBD2 (5 bases). The V gene lost 6 bases and the J gene lost 1 base, with 10 bases spanning the gap. The germline gives CDR1 KGHSH, CDR2 LQKENI. There are 13 residues in the CDR3. This CDR3 is CASSRETSYEQYF. The CDR3 DNA follows: TGTGCCAGCTCGAGGGAAACTTCCTACGAGCAGTACTTC. The full variable domain, completed using reference TRBV18 and TRBJ2-7, is NAGVMQNPRHLVRRRGQEARLRCSPMKGHSHVYWYRQLPEEGLKFMVYLQKENIIDESGMPKERFSAEFPKEGPSILRIQQVVRGDSAAYFCASSRETSYEQYFGPGTRLTVT.

This clone was seen more than once but under ten times. The chain employs TRBV7-2 and TRBJ1-2, with D perhaps matching TRBD1 (6 bases). V lost 5 bases, J lost 1 base, and 17 bases lay in between. CDR1 and CDR2 (germline): SGHTA, FQGNSA. The CDR3 is 16 amino acids. CDR3 nucleotide sequence: TGTGCCAGCAGCCTTAGTACAGGGATACATAACTATGGCTACACCTTC. Translated, it gives CASSLSTGIHNYGYTF.

The CDR3 here is CASSLGVDLSTDTQYF. DNA of the CDR3: TGCGCCAGCAGCTTGGGGGTGGACTTGAGCACAGATACGCAGTATTTT. The chain couples TRBV5-1 to TRBJ2-3, with TRBD2 as a possible D gene (5 bases). The CDR3 consists of 16 residues. Trimming shortened V by 0 bases and J by 0 bases, and 11 bases separated the two germline ends. Germline assignment: CDR1 SGHRS and CDR2 YFSETQ.

This chain connects TRBV5-8 to TRBJ1-2; D unresolved. CDR3 size: 15 residues. Trimming took off 7 bases at V and 4 bases at J, with 20 bases between the two ends. Per germline, CDR1 SGHTS and CDR2 YDEGEE. The CDR3 nucleotides are TGTGCCAGCTCAGACTATCCACGAAAGACCTATGGCTACACCTTC. It specifies CASSDYPRKTYGYTF.

This clone was seen just once. The chain employs TRBV11-2 and TRBJ1-2; 9 bases are shared with TRBD1. The ends lost 4 bases at V and 3 bases at J; junction bases unmatched: 9. The CDR3 spans 16 residues. Germline V gene data show CDR1 as SGHAT and CDR2 as FQNNGV. CDR3 residues: CASSSRATGGYYGYTF. The DNA for the CDR3 is TGTGCCAGCAGCTCCCGAGCGACAGGGGGATACTATGGCTACACCTTC.

On this clone: This could be a read error, since a much larger clone is one nucleotide away. The final CDR3 position lacks the conserved phenylalanine or tryptophan, pointing to a likely read error. V gene TRBV6-4 combines with J gene TRBJ2-7; maybe TRBD1 (5 bases). Trimming removed 7 bases at V and 1 base at J, with 14 bases between. Germline lookup yields CDR1 MRHNA and CDR2 SNTAGT. The CDR3 is 14 residues long. CDR3 residues: CASTHRYGSYEQYL. Written as DNA, the CDR3 is TGTGCCAGCACCCACAGGTACGGTTCCTACGAGCAGTACCTC.

The V gene is TRBV10-3, the J gene TRBJ2-7; 12 bases match TRBD2. This CDR3 is built from 13 residues. Germline V gives CDR1 ENHRY, CDR2 SYGVKD. V shed 10 bases, J shed 3 bases, and the junction held 4 bases outside the gene matches. This CDR3 is CATRTSGVYEQYF. CDR3 in DNA: TGTGCCACACGGACTAGCGGGGTCTACGAGCAGTACTTC.

The rearrangement links TRBV28 to TRBJ1-3; 7 nucleotides align to TRBD1. Germline V gene data show CDR1 as MDHEN and CDR2 as SYDVKM. The CDR3 consists of 18 residues. J lost 0 bases, V lost 5 bases, and 13 bases had no gene match. The CDR3, as DNA: TGTGCCAGCAGTCGCCCGACAGGGATAGGGTCCTCTGGAAACACCATATATTTT. It yields the protein CASSRPTGIGSSGNTIYF.

Here the CDR3 DNA reads TGCGCCAGCAGACACATACCGGGGGCCCCCCAAGAGACCCAGTACTTC. This gives the protein CASRHIPGAPQETQYF. This chain joins TRBV4-1 and TRBJ2-5; D could derive from TRBD1 or TRBD2 (6 bases each). CDR3 length: 16 amino acids. Germline loops: CDR1 MGHRA, CDR2 YSYEKL. The ends were cut back, 6 bases at V and 1 base at J, with 18 bases in the middle.

This chain connects TRBV2 to TRBJ1-4; 9 bases are shared with TRBD1. Germline loops: CDR1 SNHLY, CDR2 FYNNEI. This CDR3 has 18 residues. V lost 4 bases, J lost 8 bases, and 17 bases stayed unmatched. This CDR3 reads CASSASRDRVGVEEKLFF. The CDR3 region has the DNA TGTGCCAGCAGTGCGTCCCGGGACAGGGTGGGGGTTGAAGAAAAACTGTTTTTT.

This chain links TRBV6-5 with TRBJ1-2; TRBD1 matches 12 bases. The V gene's germline CDR1 is MNHEY and CDR2 SVGAGI. The CDR3 has 14 residues. The V segment lost 4 bases and the J segment 7 bases; nucleotides outside the gene matches: 4. CDR3 loop: CASSSGTGGIGYTF. The CDR3, as DNA: TGTGCCAGCAGTTCCGGGACAGGGGGCATTGGCTACACCTTC.

This clone came up a few times. The chain links TRBV6-5 to TRBJ2-7; D ambiguous. This CDR3 has 13 amino acids. Germline V gene sequence: CDR1 MNHEY, CDR2 SVGAGI. The V gene lost 3 bases and the J gene lost 0 bases, with 6 bases spanning the gap. This CDR3 is CASSYLISYEQYF. Written as DNA, the CDR3 is TGTGCCAGCAGTTATCTGATCTCCTACGAGCAGTACTTC.

The genes are TRBV11-2 and TRBJ2-5; unclear D gene. Germline values: CDR1 SGHAT, CDR2 FQNNGV. This CDR3 comprises 12 residues. Deletions cut 0 bases from V and 1 base from J, with 0 bases between. CDR3 loop: CASSLDQETQYF. CDR3 bases: TGTGCCAGCAGCTTAGACCAAGAGACCCAGTACTTC.

CDR3 in DNA: TGTGCCATCAGTGATGAGCGGCCCGATGCTGAGCAGTTCTTC. This gives the protein CAISDERPDAEQFF. This chain uses TRBV10-3 with TRBJ2-1; D is perhaps TRBD2 (5 bases). The CDR3 runs to 14 residues. V was clipped by 3 bases and J by 9 bases, with 15 bases between them. Germline assignment: CDR1 ENHRY and CDR2 SYGVKD.

This clone was detected only a few times. The chain combines TRBV6-6 with TRBJ1-5; possible D gene TRBD1, 6 bases. The CDR3 runs 16 residues. CDR1 MNHNY and CDR2 SVGAGI come from the germline V gene (reference sequence). V lost 2 bases, J lost 2 bases, and 13 bases lay in between. The chain's CDR3 is CASSYQQGSGNQPQHF. The CDR3 DNA reads TGTGCCAGCAGTTACCAACAGGGATCGGGCAATCAGCCCCAGCATTTT.

The V and J genes are TRBV29-1 and TRBJ2-7, with D unresolved. CDR1 SQVTM and CDR2 ANQGSEA come from the germline V gene. The CDR3 extends over 11 amino acids. V dropped 6 bases and J dropped 5 bases, with 11 bases sitting between them. This chain's CDR3 is CSVSKGHEQYF. The CDR3 coding sequence is TGCAGCGTAAGTAAGGGCCACGAGCAGTACTTC.